The 7 T cell receptor beta chains listed next were all sequenced from one sample in a study of blood T cells in healthy people across ages. The use of a sample-barcoded 5' primer and a J-beta primer mix characterized a second PCR of roughly 7 to 11 cycles. TCRdb independently ran MiXCR on the 5' RACE reads; one entry per CDR3 protein. The sample yields 910,000 or so distinct CDR3 sequences, roughly half seen once. Sequencing was done on a sample of blood. The receptors were sampled from a woman aged 55-69 years in good health.

The chain uses TRBV28 and TRBJ2-3, with D unresolved. Germline V gene lookup returns CDR1 MDHEN and CDR2 SYDVKM. V lost 6 bases and J lost 2, with 15 bases in between. The CDR3 contains 15 residues. For the CDR3, the DNA is TGTGCCAGCAGCATTCTTTGGAGAATCACAGATACGCAGTATTTT. Protein: CASSILWRITDTQYF. The complete variable domain, with remaining parts taken from reference TRBV28 and TRBJ2-3, reads DVKVTQSSRYLVKRTGEKVFLECVQDMDHENMFWYRQDPGLGLRLIYFSYDVKMKEKGDIPEGYSVSREKKERFSLILESASTNQTSMYLCASSILWRITDTQYFGPGTRLTVL.

The V gene is TRBV20-1, the J gene TRBJ2-5; TRBD2 agrees at 8 bases. Germline CDR1 is DFQATT and CDR2 is SNEGSKA (reference sequence). The CDR3 is 14 amino acids. Germline trimming cut 4 bases from V and 1 base from J; bases unmatched to any gene: 5. The CDR3 DNA sequence: TGCAGTGCTAAGAGGCTAGCGGGCCAAGAGACCCAGTACTTC. This gives the protein CSAKRLAGQETQYF.

The V call is TRBV11-2, the J call TRBJ2-1, with 11 bases lining up with TRBD2. CDR3 length equals 16 residues. The germline V gene encodes CDR1 SGHAT and CDR2 FQNNGV. The junction had 8 bases not matched to a gene; V was cut back by 7 bases and J by 3 bases. In nucleotides, the CDR3 is TGTGCCAGCACCGTAACCGGGACTAGCGGCTACAATGAGCAGTTCTTC. Translating gives CASTVTGTSGYNEQFF.

This clonotype came up a few times. The junction departs from the called germline gene at one end, perhaps through a read error. This chain links TRBV15 with TRBJ2-7; 14 bases are a match to TRBD2. In germline, CDR1 is LNHNV, CDR2 YYDKDF (reference sequence). This CDR3 spans 19 amino acids. The CDR3 DNA follows: TGTGCCACCAGTAGAGATCTGGCTGGACTAGCGGGAGGCTCCTACGAGCAGTACTTC. Its translation: CATSRDLAGLAGGSYEQYF.

This clonotype was seen many times. The chain couples TRBV29-1 to TRBJ2-7; no reliable D call. Germline V gene data show CDR1 as SQVTM and CDR2 as ANQGSEA. The CDR3 has 14 residues. The ends were cut back, 5 bases at V and 5 bases at J, with 19 bases in the middle. In nucleotides, the CDR3 is TGCAGCGTTCAAAAGGCCCCCTCCTTGCACGAGCAGTACTTC. It yields the protein CSVQKAPSLHEQYF.

This clonotype showed up many times. This sequence joins TRBV20-1 and TRBJ2-1, with 15 bases aligning to TRBD2. The V and J ends lost 2 bases and 3 bases, in that order; junction bases with no gene match: 5. Germline V CDR1 and CDR2: DFQATT, SNEGSKA (reference sequence). This CDR3 has 17 amino acids. CDR3 sequence: CSARRGLAGGSYNEQFF. The CDR3 bases are TGCAGTGCTAGAAGGGGACTAGCGGGAGGTAGCTACAATGAGCAGTTCTTC.

J is TRBJ2-3 and V is TRBV7-2; D may be TRBD2 (6 bases). From germline, CDR1 is SGHTA and CDR2 FQGNSA. This CDR3 region has 14 residues. The germline V and J ends were trimmed by 0 bases and 7 bases, with 11 bases remaining between them. In nucleotides, the CDR3 is TGTGCCAGCAGCTTAGCGGGACTCCCTTATACGCAGTATTTT. Its protein is CASSLAGLPYTQYF.